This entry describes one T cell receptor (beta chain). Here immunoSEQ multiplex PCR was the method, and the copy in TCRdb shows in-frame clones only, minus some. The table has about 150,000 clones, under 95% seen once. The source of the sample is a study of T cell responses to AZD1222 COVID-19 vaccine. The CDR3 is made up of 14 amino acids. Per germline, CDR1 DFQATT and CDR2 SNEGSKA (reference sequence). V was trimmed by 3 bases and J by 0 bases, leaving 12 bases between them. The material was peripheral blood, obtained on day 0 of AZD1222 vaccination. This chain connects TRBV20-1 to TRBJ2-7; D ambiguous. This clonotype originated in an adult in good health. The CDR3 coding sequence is TGCAGTGCTAGTGGGCTCCGAATCTCCTACGAGCAGTACTTC. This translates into CSASGLRISYEQYF.